This T cell receptor beta chain was recorded in a study of blood T cells in healthy people across ages. Notes on the study in general: Roughly linear age-related decline in beta diversity appeared, significant by age 40. Long-lived and aged donors differed, with more naive CD4+ cells and higher diversity in the long-lived.

Total RNA, at least 6 micrograms per sample, was extracted from PBMCs. The authors ran a second PCR of about 6 to 11 cycles using a sample-barcoded 5' primer and a J-beta primer mix. Each TCR beta cDNA got a 12-nucleotide random molecular identifier. TCRdb reprocessed the 5' RACE reads via MiXCR and lists one record per CDR3 protein. The repertoire holds over 1,500,000 distinct CDR3 sequences, with around 50% as singletons. Trimming removed 4 bases from V and 0 bases from J, with 10 bases in between. CDR1 and CDR2 (germline): MNHNS, SASEGT. This CDR3 comprises 14 residues. In the case of this clonotype: Its antigen is still unknown.

Sequencing was performed on blood. This clonotype was sampled from a woman aged 35 to 49 in good health. This chain connects TRBV6-1 to TRBJ2-7; unclear D gene. In DNA, the CDR3 is TGTGCCAGCAGTGTGCAGGATGCCTCCTACGAGCAGTACTTC. Its protein product is CASSVQDASYEQYF.